One and the same sample provided the 18 T cell receptor beta chains below, sequenced in a study of shared clonotypes between healthy human individuals. Sequencing was performed with immunoSEQ multiplex PCR; in TCRdb, only in-frame clones are kept and a portion is missing. The sample lists about 2.3 million clones; approximately 90% were seen once. Sequencing was carried out using naive CD4+ T cells from PBMCs. As to subset: CD45RA+ positively selected. All receptors come from a man between 18 and 35 years old in good health. Some clones in this sample may be carry-over from other donors' samples.

This chain connects TRBV2 to TRBJ2-1; 9 bases are shared with TRBD2. The germline gives CDR1 SNHLY, CDR2 FYNNEI. The trim removed 7 bases at V and 7 bases at J, leaving 5 bases unmatched. This CDR3 has 13 residues. For the CDR3, the DNA is TGTGCCAGCAAGCGGGAGGTTCAAAATGAGCAGTTCTTC. It specifies CASKREVQNEQFF.

The rearrangement links TRBV6-5 to TRBJ2-7; the D is unclear. The germline V gene encodes CDR1 MNHEY and CDR2 SVGAGI. V was clipped by 6 bases and J by 2 bases, with 14 bases between them. The CDR3 length is 14 residues. CDR3 in amino acids: CASSPQPGTYEQYF. CDR3 bases: TGTGCCAGCAGCCCACAGCCTGGGACCTACGAGCAGTACTTC.

The chain is built from TRBV7-3 and TRBJ2-1; 15 bases match TRBD2. CDR1 and CDR2 (germline): SGHTA, FQGTGA. Trimming cost V 5 bases and J 0 bases; bases outside gene matches: 11. The CDR3 extends over 20 amino acids. The CDR3 protein is CASSATPGLAGGRSYNEQFF. CDR3 DNA sequence: TGTGCCAGCAGCGCCACTCCGGGACTAGCGGGAGGCCGCTCCTACAATGAGCAGTTCTTC.

The CDR3 DNA sequence: TGTGCCAGCAGTGGTGGAGTACCCAGCAATCAGCCCCAGCATTTT. This codes for CASSGGVPSNQPQHF. J is TRBJ1-5 and V is TRBV2, with unresolved D. Trimming removed 4 bases at V and 1 base at J, with 11 bases between. Per the germline V gene, CDR1 is SNHLY and CDR2 is FYNNEI. The CDR3 runs 15 residues.

The chain is built from TRBV27 and TRBJ1-2; TRBD1 agrees at 8 bases. CDR1 and CDR2 (germline): MNHEY, SMNVEV (reference sequence). The CDR3 sequence is 13 residues long. With 8 bases clipped from V and 6 bases from J, the junction kept 8 bases outside the gene matches. The CDR3, as DNA: TGTGCCAGCGGGAAGACAGGGGAAAATGGCTACACCTTC. It specifies CASGKTGENGYTF.

In nucleotides, the CDR3 is TGTGCCAGCAGTGAAGACAGGGGCCCGAACACTGAAGCTTTCTTT. Translated: CASSEDRGPNTEAFF. The gene calls are TRBV2 and TRBJ1-1, with 7 bases that match TRBD1. The V segment lost 1 base and the J segment 1 base; nucleotides outside the gene matches: 3. The CDR3 extends over 15 amino acids. Germline V CDR1 and CDR2: SNHLY, FYNNEI.

This chain connects TRBV4-1 to TRBJ2-7; 10 bases are a match to TRBD1. The CDR3 spans 19 residues. CDR1 is MGHRA and CDR2 is YSYEKL in the germline V gene. V lost 2 bases to trimming and J lost 6 bases; unmatched junction nucleotides: 19. The DNA for the CDR3 is TGCGCCAGCAGCCAATACCGGGACAGGGGAACCTCCTTACCCTCCGAGCAGTACTTC. It encodes CASSQYRDRGTSLPSEQYF.

The chain links TRBV11-1 to TRBJ2-1; D gene uncertain. CDR3 length: 16 residues. Trimming left V 0 bases short and J 0 bases short, with 9 bases between. Germline CDR1 reads SGHAT; CDR2 reads FQDESV (reference sequence). Here the CDR3 reads CASSLARKSSYNEQFF. CDR3 bases: TGTGCCAGCAGCTTAGCGCGGAAGAGCTCCTACAATGAGCAGTTCTTC.

DNA for the CDR3: TGTGCCAGCAGTTTACCCCACCCGACGGGCATGAACACTGAAGCTTTCTTT. Protein: CASSLPHPTGMNTEAFF. The chain is built from TRBV28 and TRBJ1-1; D is undetermined. In germline, CDR1 is MDHEN, CDR2 SYDVKM. This CDR3 comprises 17 residues. Trimming took off 2 bases at V and 0 bases at J, with 16 bases between the two ends.

This chain links TRBV6-5 with TRBJ2-3; 9 positions agree with TRBD2. The V and J ends lost 1 base and 5 bases, in that order; junction bases with no gene match: 1. Germline V gives CDR1 MNHEY, CDR2 SVGAGI. This CDR3 is built from 14 residues. CDR3 sequence reads: CASSYLTSGDTQYF. The CDR3 DNA reads as TGTGCCAGCAGTTACTTGACTAGCGGAGATACGCAGTATTTT.

This clone showed up just a few times. J is TRBJ1-1 and V is TRBV25-1, with D hard to call. The CDR3 has 12 residues. Germline values: CDR1 MGHDK, CDR2 SYGVNS. Trimming stripped 6 bases from V and 1 base from J, with 6 bases between. The CDR3 protein is CASRDTNTEAFF. Here the CDR3 DNA reads TGTGCCAGCAGGGATACGAACACTGAAGCTTTCTTT.

The CDR3 region is CASSKGGAYGYTF. In DNA form, the CDR3 reads TGTGCCAGCAGCAAAGGGGGCGCGTATGGCTACACCTTC. The chain is built from TRBV7-6 and TRBJ1-2; TRBD1 matches at 7 bases. The junction had 5 bases not matched to a gene; V was cut back by 5 bases and J by 5 bases. The germline V gene has CDR1 SGHVS and CDR2 FNYEAQ. CDR3 size: 13 residues.

This clone has only one observation. The CDR3 here is CASSLRGAYTEAFF. The CDR3 nucleotides are TGTGCCAGCAGTTTACGGGGGGCTTACACTGAAGCTTTCTTT. V usage is TRBV28 and J usage is TRBJ1-1, with a possible D match to TRBD1 (6 bases). Germline V gene data show CDR1 as MDHEN and CDR2 as SYDVKM. The CDR3 extends over 14 amino acids. Trimming cost V 2 bases and J 3 bases, with 10 bases left between them.

This sequence joins TRBV7-9 and TRBJ1-6; D might be TRBD1 (5 bases). The V end was cut by 7 bases, the J end by 10 bases, with 14 bases between. Germline loops: CDR1 SEHNR, CDR2 FQNEAQ (reference sequence). The CDR3 consists of 13 residues. The CDR3 nucleotides are TGTGCCAGCACCCCGAGGGGCGACTCACCCCTCCACTTT. The encoded protein is CASTPRGDSPLHF.

This clone was seen only once. The rearrangement uses TRBV28 and TRBJ1-5; D perhaps matches TRBD1 (6 bases). The V end was cut by 3 bases, the J end by 4 bases, with 13 bases between. The germline gives CDR1 MDHEN, CDR2 SYDVKM. CDR3 length equals 15 residues. The CDR3, as DNA: TGTGCCAGCAGTTTGGTACAGGGACAAAATCAGCCCCAGCATTTT. Amino acids: CASSLVQGQNQPQHF.

This clone has just a few counts. Distinct nucleotide sequences in the sample also encode this CDR3. The J gene is TRBJ1-1, the V gene TRBV5-4; no firm D call. The germline CDR1 and CDR2 sequences are SGHNT and YYREEE (reference sequence). This CDR3 region has 13 residues. Trimming pared 1 base from V and 0 bases from J, leaving 4 bases between. The chain's CDR3 is CASSLTVNTEAFF. As DNA, the CDR3 is TGTGCCAGCAGCTTGACAGTGAACACTGAAGCTTTCTTT.

In its sample, this clone was seen once. J is TRBJ1-1 and V is TRBV25-1, with TRBD1 identical over 9 bases. The germline V gene has CDR1 MGHDK and CDR2 SYGVNS. After removal of 5 bases from V and 3 bases from J, the junction contained 7 bases not matched to a gene. The CDR3 has 15 residues. The DNA of the CDR3 is TGTGCCAGCAGTTCCCCGGGACAGGGAGACACTGAAGCTTTCTTT. It yields the protein CASSSPGQGDTEAFF.

This clone occurred once. The chain is built from TRBV7-2 and TRBJ2-2; D is unclear. Trimming cost V 2 bases and J 2 bases, with 9 bases left between them. Germline values: CDR1 SGHTA, CDR2 FQGNSA. The CDR3 runs to 15 residues. The CDR3 is CASSLRVGNTGELFF. In DNA form, the CDR3 reads TGTGCCAGCAGCTTAAGGGTCGGAAACACCGGGGAGCTGTTTTTT.